This TCR beta chain was retrieved from a study of blood T cells in healthy people across ages. A second about 6 to 12 cycle PCR used barcoded and J-beta primers. TCRdb used MiXCR to reprocess the 5' RACE reads, holding one entry per CDR3 protein. The data hold approximately 960,000 distinct CDR3 sequences, with 25% to 35% observed a single time. This CDR3 comprises 14 residues. V gave up 3 bases and J gave up 10 bases; unmatched junction bases: 4. CDR1 MRHNA and CDR2 SNTAGT come from the germline V gene. The study recruited healthy Caucasian donors from Russia who were aged about 6 to 100. This clonotype was seen only a few times. These data were also filed under a second study, of T cells of mothers and their children.

The clonotype originates from a woman aged 40 to 55 in good health. The rearrangement joins TRBV6-4 to TRBJ2-1, with 12 positions matching TRBD2. The sequenced sample consisted of blood. As DNA, the CDR3 is TGTGCCAGCAGTGATGCTAGCGGGGGGGCAGAGCAGTTCTTC. Its protein product is CASSDASGGAEQFF.